The rows below give T cell receptor beta chains drawn from one sample of a study of blood T cell repertoires in COVID-19. Libraries were prepared by immunoSEQ multiplex PCR; TCRdb keeps only in-frame clonotypes and omits some of them. The table shows fewer than 110,000 clones, with roughly 84% occurring only once. The sequenced material came from peripheral blood. The origin of the receptors is a human donor in a cohort sampled during active COVID-19. Both conserved end residues are part of each CDR3. Each record gives: V gene, clone size, D gene, J gene, CDR3 protein, CDR3 DNA. The D gene is left open where the match is weak. Where a row states a size, it is once, few, many or the class of an expanded clone; other rows omit it.

TRBV9	-	-	TRBJ2-2	CASSVRQGNTGELFF	TGTGCCAGCAGCGTTCGGCAGGGGAACACCGGGGAGCTGTTTTTT
TRBV28	-	-	TRBJ2-2	CASSFASANTGELFF	TGTGCCAGCAGTTTTGCTAGCGCCAACACCGGGGAGCTGTTTTTT
TRBV5-1	-	-	TRBJ2-3	CASSLGQYRTDTQYF	TGCGCCAGCAGCTTGGGGCAATACAGGACAGATACGCAGTATTTT
TRBV10-3	-	TRBD2	TRBJ2-1	CAISGTSGRAEQFF	TGTGCCATCAGTGGGACTAGCGGGAGAGCGGAGCAGTTCTTC
TRBV7-3	-	-	TRBJ2-1	CASSLFQGSRNEQFF	TGTGCCAGCAGCTTATTCCAGGGGTCGCGTAATGAGCAGTTCTTC
TRBV3-1/TRBV3-2	-	-	TRBJ2-3	CASSLPSSRMDTQYF	TGTGCCAGCAGCCTACCGAGCTCTCGTATGGATACGCAGTATTTT
TRBV5-1	-	-	TRBJ2-5	CASSSAGLPEETQYF	TGCGCCAGCAGCTCTGCGGGACTCCCGGAGGAGACCCAGTACTTC
TRBV6-5	-	-	TRBJ1-1	CASSQQGRNTEAFF	TGTGCCAGCAGTCAACAGGGTAGGAACACTGAAGCTTTCTTT
TRBV5-1	-	TRBD1	TRBJ1-3	CASSSRQGGGNTIYF	TGCGCCAGCAGCTCCCGACAGGGGGGTGGAAACACCATATATTTT
TRBV28	-	-	TRBJ1-2	CASSLVSAGDVAYGYTF	TGTGCCAGCAGTCTCGTCTCCGCAGGGGACGTCGCCTATGGCTACACCTTC
TRBV9	-	-	TRBJ1-6	CASSVAPGEIGSPLHF	TGTGCCAGCAGCGTAGCCCCAGGGGAGATTGGTTCACCCCTCCACTTT
TRBV11-2	-	-	TRBJ2-3	CASSPFGQNTDTQYF	TGTGCCAGCAGCCCTTTCGGACAGAACACAGATACGCAGTATTTT
TRBV18	-	TRBD1	TRBJ1-4	CASSPGTAVNEKLFF	TGTGCCAGCTCACCCGGGACAGCCGTGAATGAAAAACTGTTTTTT
TRBV27	-	-	TRBJ1-2	CASSSSGYGYTF	TGTGCCAGCAGTTCAAGCGGCTATGGCTACACCTTC
TRBV5-8	once	-	TRBJ2-1	CASRRASGSIQNEQFF	TGTGCCAGCAGACGTGCGTCCGGGAGTATACAGAATGAGCAGTTCTTC
TRBV11-2	-	-	TRBJ2-3	CASSFSRGSDTQYF	TGTGCCAGCAGCTTTAGTAGAGGATCAGATACGCAGTATTTT
TRBV7-2	-	TRBD2	TRBJ2-1	CASSPGTSGAQGEQFF	TGTGCCAGCAGCCCTGGGACTAGCGGGGCCCAAGGGGAGCAGTTCTTC
TRBV7-8	once	-	TRBJ1-5	CASSLEENSNQPQHF	TGTGCCAGCAGCTTAGAAGAGAATAGCAATCAGCCCCAGCATTTT
TRBV18	-	TRBD1	TRBJ1-1	CASSPRQGREVEAFF	TGTGCCAGCTCGCCGAGACAGGGGAGGGAGGTTGAAGCTTTCTTT
TRBV25-1	-	TRBD1	TRBJ1-4	CASSLPGTGNNEKLFF	TGTGCCAGCAGCCTACCAGGGACAGGGAATAATGAAAAACTGTTTTTT
TRBV28	-	TRBD1	TRBJ1-1	CASRSGGGTEAFF	TGTGCCAGCAGGTCAGGGGGCGGCACTGAAGCTTTCTTT
TRBV3-1/TRBV3-2	-	-	TRBJ1-6	CASSRGQDNSPLHF	TGTGCCAGCAGCCGAGGACAAGATAATTCACCCCTCCACTTT
TRBV7-9	-	-	TRBJ1-1	CASSLQGLSEAFF	TGTGCCAGCAGCCTGCAGGGGTTGTCTGAAGCTTTCTTT
TRBV7-9	once	TRBD1	TRBJ1-1	CASSKRDRGGDTEAFF	TGTGCCAGCAGCAAGAGGGACAGGGGAGGCGACACTGAAGCTTTCTTT
TRBV6-2/TRBV6-3	-	TRBD2	TRBJ2-1	CASSYGLAGGKREQFF	TGTGCCAGCAGTTACGGATTAGCGGGAGGGAAACGTGAGCAGTTCTTC
TRBV5-1	-	TRBD1	TRBJ2-2	CASSLPGQGNTGELFF	TGCGCCAGCAGCTTACCGGGACAGGGGAACACCGGGGAGCTGTTTTTT
TRBV5-4	-	TRBD2	TRBJ2-7	CASSSTSGRWYEQYF	TGTGCCAGCAGCAGTACTAGCGGGAGGTGGTACGAGCAGTACTTC
TRBV5-4	-	TRBD1	TRBJ1-1	CASSRDRAHTEAFF	TGTGCCAGCAGCCGGGACAGGGCCCACACTGAAGCTTTCTTT
TRBV10-3	-	-	TRBJ2-5	CAIKSADSQETQYF	TGTGCCATCAAAAGCGCTGATTCCCAAGAGACCCAGTACTTC
TRBV6-6	-	TRBD1	TRBJ1-1	CASSPQDRLTEAFF	TGTGCCAGCAGTCCACAGGACAGGCTCACTGAAGCTTTCTTT
TRBV27	-	-	TRBJ2-6	CASSLTVTGANVLTF	TGTGCCAGCAGTTTAACGGTAACTGGGGCCAACGTCCTGACTTTC
TRBV19	-	TRBD1	TRBJ1-2	CASSSVARGLGYGYTF	TGTGCCAGTAGTAGTGTAGCCAGGGGGCTTGGCTATGGCTACACCTTC
TRBV28	-	-	TRBJ2-1	CASSDSLTGDNEQFF	TGTGCCAGCAGTGACTCTCTAACGGGGGACAATGAGCAGTTCTTC
TRBV28	-	TRBD1	TRBJ1-2	CASTRDRGRRGYTF	TGTGCCAGCACCCGGGACAGGGGGCGAAGGGGCTACACCTTC
TRBV6-5	-	TRBD2	TRBJ2-7	CATSRDYYEQYF	TGTGCCACCTCGCGGGACTACTACGAGCAGTACTTC
TRBV7-2	-	-	TRBJ2-1	CASSLRVAGILGNEQFF	TGTGCCAGCAGCTTACGGGTGGCGGGGATTCTGGGGAATGAGCAGTTCTTC
TRBV27	-	TRBD1	TRBJ2-3	CASREGQGYPDTQYF	TGTGCCAGCAGGGAGGGACAGGGGTACCCAGATACGCAGTATTTT
TRBV25-1	once	-	TRBJ1-4	CASSESPGVEKLFF	TGTGCCAGCAGTGAATCCCCAGGGGTTGAAAAACTGTTTTTT
TRBV11-3	few	-	TRBJ2-1	CASSRSSYNEQFF	TGTGCCAGCTCTAGGAGCTCCTACAATGAGCAGTTCTTC
TRBV7-9	-	TRBD1	TRBJ2-3	CASSPEAGQGASPSTQYF	TGTGCCAGCAGCCCAGAGGCCGGACAGGGGGCCTCGCCGTCTACGCAGTATTTT
TRBV30	-	-	TRBJ1-3	CAWSVRYSRSSGNTIYF	TGTGCCTGGAGTGTACGGTACAGTCGAAGCTCTGGAAACACCATATATTTT